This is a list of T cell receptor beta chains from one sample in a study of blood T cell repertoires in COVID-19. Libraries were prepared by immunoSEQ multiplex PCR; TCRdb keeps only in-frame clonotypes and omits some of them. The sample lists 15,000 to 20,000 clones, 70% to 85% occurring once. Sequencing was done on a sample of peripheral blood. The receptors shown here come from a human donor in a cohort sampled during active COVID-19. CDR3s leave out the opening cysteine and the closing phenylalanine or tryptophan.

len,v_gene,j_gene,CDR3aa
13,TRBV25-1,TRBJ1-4,ASSPTQGRSEKLF
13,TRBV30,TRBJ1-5,AWAQGTGGYQPQH
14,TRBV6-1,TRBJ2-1,ASSEVEASGYNEQF
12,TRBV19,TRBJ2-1,ASSMTSSSNEQF
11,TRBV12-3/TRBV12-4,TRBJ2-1,ASSLAGGSEQF
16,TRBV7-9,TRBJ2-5,ASSPGLAETLLGETQY
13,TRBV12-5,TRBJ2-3,ASGIAQRFTDTQY
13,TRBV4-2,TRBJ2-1,ASSPPGLDYNEQF
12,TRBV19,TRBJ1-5,ASSIVRVGQPQH
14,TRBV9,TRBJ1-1,ASSVTPGQGSLEAF
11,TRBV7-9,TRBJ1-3,ASSLRQENTIY
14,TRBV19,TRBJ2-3,ASSESTGGATDTQY
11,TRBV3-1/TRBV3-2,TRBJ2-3,ASSQAGTDTQY
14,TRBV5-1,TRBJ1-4,ASSAENRGRGEKLF
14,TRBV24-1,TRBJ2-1,ATSDRSGTPYNEQF
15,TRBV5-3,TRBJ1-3,ARSLEGIQGSGNTIY
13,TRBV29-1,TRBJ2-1,SVEDQGGAFDEQF
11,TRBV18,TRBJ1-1,ASSLQGNDEAF
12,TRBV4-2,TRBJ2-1,ASSQGDSYNEQF
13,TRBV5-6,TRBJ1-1,ASSSRTTVNTEAF
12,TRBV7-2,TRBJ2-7,ASSRRDKYYEQY
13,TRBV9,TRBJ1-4,ASSPYDRAREKLF
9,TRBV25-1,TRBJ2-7,ASTSPSEQY
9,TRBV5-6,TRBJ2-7,ASSFENEQY
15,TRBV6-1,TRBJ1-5,ASSEALRGKRHQPQH
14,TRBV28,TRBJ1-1,ASSFRQYTMNTEAF
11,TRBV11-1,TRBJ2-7,ASSHRDSYEQY
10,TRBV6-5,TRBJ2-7,ASIGTRYEQY
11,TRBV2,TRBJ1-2,ASSANRGDGYT
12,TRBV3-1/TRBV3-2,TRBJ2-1,ASSHSGSYNEQF
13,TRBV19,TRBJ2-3,ASKGGHSSTNTQY
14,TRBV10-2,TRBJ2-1,ASSESVAAGYNEQF
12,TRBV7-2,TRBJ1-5,ASSFVGQGKPQH
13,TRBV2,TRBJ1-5,ASSVGQGGNQPQH
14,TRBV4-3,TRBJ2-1,ASSLSSGRANNEQF
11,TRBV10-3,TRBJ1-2,AISESGRYGYT
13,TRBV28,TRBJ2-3,ASNRRGRGTDTQY
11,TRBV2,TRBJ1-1,ASSLQGGTEAF
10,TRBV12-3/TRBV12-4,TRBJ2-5,ASSFSGETQY
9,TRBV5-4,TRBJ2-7,ASSSSDEQY
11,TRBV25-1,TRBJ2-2,ASSNQGTGELF
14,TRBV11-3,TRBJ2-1,ASSPSAVEGYNEQF
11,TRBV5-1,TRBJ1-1,ASSLALNTEAF
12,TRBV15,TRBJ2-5,ATSKPLGTETQY
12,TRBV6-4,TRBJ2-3,ASSDSGSTDTQY
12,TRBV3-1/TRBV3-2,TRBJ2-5,ASSQRGRRETQY
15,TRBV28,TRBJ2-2,ASSLWLLAGGPGELF
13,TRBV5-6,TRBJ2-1,ASSPSGGRGNEQF
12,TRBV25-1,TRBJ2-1,ASSGGSPSNEQF
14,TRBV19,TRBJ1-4,ASSMVPGQGYPGRF
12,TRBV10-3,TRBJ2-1,AISDGLGGNEQF
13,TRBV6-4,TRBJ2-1,ASSEILAGSNEQF
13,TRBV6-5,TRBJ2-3,ASSTYGQGADTQY
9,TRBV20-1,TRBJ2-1,SASGEGEQF
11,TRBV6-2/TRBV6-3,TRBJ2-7,ASSSLEMSEQY
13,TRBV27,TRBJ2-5,ASTAADRGRETQY
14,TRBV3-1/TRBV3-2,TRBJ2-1,ASSQVPADSYNEQF
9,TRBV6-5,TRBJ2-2,ASKRGRELF
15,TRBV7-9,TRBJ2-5,ASSSASGDRGAWAQY